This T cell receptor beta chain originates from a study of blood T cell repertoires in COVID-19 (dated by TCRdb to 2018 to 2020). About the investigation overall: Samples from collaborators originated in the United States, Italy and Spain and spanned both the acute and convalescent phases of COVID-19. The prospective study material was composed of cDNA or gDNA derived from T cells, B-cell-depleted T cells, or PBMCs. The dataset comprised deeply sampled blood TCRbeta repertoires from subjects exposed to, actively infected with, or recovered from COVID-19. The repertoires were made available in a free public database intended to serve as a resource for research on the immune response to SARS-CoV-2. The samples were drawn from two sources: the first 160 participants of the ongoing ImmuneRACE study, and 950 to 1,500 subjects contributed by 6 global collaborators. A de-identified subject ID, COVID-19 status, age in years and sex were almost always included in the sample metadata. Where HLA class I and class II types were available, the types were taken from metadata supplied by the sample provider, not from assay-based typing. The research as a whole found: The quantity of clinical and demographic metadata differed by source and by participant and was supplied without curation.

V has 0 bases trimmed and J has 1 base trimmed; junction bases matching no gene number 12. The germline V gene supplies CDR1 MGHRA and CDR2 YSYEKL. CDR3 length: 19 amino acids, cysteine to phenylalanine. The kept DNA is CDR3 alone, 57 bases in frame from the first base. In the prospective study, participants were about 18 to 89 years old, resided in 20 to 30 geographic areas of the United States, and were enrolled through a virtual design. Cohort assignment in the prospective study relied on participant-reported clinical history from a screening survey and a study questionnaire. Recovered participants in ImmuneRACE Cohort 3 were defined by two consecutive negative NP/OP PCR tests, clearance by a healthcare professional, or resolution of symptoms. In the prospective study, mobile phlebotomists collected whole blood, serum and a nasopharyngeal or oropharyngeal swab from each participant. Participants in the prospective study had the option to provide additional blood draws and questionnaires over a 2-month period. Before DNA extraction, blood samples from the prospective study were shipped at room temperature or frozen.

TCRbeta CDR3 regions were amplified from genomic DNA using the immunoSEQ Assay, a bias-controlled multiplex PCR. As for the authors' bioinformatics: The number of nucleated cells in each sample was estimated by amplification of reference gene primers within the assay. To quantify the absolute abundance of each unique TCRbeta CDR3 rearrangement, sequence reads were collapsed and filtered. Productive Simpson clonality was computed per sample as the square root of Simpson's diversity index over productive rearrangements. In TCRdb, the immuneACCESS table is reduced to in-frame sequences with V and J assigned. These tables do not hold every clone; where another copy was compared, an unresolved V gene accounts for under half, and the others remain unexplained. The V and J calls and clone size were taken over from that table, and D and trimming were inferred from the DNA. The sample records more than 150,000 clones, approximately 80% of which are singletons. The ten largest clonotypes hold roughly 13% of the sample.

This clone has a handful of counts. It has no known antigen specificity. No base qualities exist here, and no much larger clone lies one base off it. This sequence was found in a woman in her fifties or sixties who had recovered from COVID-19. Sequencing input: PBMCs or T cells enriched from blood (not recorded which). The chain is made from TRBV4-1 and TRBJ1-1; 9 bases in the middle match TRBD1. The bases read TGCGCCAGCAGCCAAGATCCCTGGTTCCACAGGGGGCGGAACACTGAAGCTTTCTTT. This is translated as CASSQDPWFHRGRNTEAFF.